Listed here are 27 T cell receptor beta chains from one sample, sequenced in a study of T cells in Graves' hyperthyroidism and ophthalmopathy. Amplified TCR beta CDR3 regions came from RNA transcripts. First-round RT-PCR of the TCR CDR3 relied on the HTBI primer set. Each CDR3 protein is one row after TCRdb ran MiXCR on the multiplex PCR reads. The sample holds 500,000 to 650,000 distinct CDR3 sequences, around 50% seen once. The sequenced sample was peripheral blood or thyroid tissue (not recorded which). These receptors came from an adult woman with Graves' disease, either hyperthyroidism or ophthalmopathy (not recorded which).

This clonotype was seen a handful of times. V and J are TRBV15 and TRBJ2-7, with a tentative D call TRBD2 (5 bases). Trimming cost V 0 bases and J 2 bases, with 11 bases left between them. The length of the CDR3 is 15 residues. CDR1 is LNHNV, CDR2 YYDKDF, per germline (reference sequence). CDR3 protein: CATSREGAQAYEQYF. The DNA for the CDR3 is TGTGCCACCAGCAGAGAGGGAGCGCAGGCCTACGAGCAGTACTTC. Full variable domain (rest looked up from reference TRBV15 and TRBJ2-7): DAMVIQNPRYQVTQFGKPVTLSCSQTLNHNVMYWYQQKSSQAPKLLFHYYDKDFNNEADTPDNFQSRRPNTSFCFLDIRSPGLGDTAMYLCATSREGAQAYEQYFGPGTRLTVT.

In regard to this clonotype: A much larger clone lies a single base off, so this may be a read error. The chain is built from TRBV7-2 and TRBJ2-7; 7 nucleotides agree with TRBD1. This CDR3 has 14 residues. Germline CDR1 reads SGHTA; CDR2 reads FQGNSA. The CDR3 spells CASSLDRRSYEHYF. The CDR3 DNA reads TGTGCCAGCAGCTTGGACAGGAGGTCCTACGAGCATTACTTC.

CDR3 nucleotides: TGTGCCAGCAGCTTAGCTGTGGGGCAAGAGACCCAGTACTTC. This translates into CASSLAVGQETQYF. The chain carries TRBV7-2 and TRBJ2-5; D ambiguous. In germline, CDR1 is SGHTA, CDR2 FQGNSA. Deletions cut 0 bases from V and 2 bases from J, with 7 bases between. The CDR3 consists of 14 residues.

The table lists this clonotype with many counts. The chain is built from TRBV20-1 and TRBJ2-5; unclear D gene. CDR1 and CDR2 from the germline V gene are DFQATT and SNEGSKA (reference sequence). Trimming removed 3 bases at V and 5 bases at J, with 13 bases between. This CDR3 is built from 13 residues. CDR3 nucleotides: TGCAGTGCTAGTTTCCGTTGGCAGGAGACCCAGTACTTC. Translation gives CSASFRWQETQYF.

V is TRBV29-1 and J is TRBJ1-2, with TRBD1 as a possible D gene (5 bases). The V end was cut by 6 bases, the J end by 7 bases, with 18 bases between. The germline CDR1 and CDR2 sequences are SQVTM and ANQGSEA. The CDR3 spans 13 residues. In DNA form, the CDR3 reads TGCAGCGTACCTGCGGACTGGGGGAGTGGCTACACCTTC. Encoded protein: CSVPADWGSGYTF.

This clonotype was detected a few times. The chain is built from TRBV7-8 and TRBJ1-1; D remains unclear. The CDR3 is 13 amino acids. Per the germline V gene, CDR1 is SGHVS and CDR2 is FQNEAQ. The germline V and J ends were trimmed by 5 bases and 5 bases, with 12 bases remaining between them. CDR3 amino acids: CASSIGPTTEAFF. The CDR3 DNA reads TGTGCCAGCAGCATTGGGCCAACGACTGAAGCTTTCTTT.

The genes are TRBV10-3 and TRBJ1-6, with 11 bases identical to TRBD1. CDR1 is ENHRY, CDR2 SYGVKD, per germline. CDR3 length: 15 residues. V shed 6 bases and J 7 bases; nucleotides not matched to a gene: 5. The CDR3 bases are TGTGCCATCAGACCAGGACAGGGGGCGAATTCACCCCTCCACTTT. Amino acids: CAIRPGQGANSPLHF.

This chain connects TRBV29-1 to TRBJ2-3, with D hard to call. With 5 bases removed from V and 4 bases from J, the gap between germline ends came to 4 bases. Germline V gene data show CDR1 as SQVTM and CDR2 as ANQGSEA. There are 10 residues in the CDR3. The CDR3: CSVLSDTQYF. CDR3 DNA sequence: TGCAGCGTTTTGTCAGATACGCAGTATTTT.

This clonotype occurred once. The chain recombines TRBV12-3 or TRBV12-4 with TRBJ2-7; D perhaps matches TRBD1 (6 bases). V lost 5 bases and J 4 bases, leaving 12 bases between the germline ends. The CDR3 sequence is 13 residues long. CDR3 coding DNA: TGTGCCAGCAGTCTAGACAGGAGATACGAGCAGTACTTC. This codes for CASSLDRRYEQYF.

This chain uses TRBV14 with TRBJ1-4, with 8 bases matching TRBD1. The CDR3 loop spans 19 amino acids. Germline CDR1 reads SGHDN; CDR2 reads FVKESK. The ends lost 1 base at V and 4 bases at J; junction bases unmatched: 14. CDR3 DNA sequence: TGTGCCAGCAGCCAAGGGACAGGGCCTGGTGAACAGGATAATGAAAAACTGTTTTTT. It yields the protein CASSQGTGPGEQDNEKLFF.

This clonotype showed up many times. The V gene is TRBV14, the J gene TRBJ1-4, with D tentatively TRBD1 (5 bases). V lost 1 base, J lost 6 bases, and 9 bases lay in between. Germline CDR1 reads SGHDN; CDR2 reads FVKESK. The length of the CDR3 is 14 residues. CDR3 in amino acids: CASSQVGGYEKLFF. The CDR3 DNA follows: TGTGCCAGCAGCCAAGTTGGGGGGTATGAAAAACTGTTTTTT.

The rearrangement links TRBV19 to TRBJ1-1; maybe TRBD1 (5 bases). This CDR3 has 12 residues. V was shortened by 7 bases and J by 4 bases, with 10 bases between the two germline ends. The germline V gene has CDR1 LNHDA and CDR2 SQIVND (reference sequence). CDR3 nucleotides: TGTGCCAGTACCAGGGCGGCCACTGAAGCTTTCTTT. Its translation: CASTRAATEAFF. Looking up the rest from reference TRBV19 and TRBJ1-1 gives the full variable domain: DGGITQSPKYLFRKEGQNVTLSCEQNLNHDAMYWYRQDPGQGLRLIYYSQIVNDFQKGDIAEGYSVSREKKESFPLTVTSAQKNPTAFYLCASTRAATEAFFGQGTRLTVV.

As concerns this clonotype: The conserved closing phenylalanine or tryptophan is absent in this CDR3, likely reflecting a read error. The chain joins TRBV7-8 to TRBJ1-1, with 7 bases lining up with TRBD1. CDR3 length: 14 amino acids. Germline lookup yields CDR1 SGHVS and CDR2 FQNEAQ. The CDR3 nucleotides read TGTGCCAGCAGAACCGGGACAGTGAAAACTGAAGCTTTCTTA. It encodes CASRTGTVKTEAFL.

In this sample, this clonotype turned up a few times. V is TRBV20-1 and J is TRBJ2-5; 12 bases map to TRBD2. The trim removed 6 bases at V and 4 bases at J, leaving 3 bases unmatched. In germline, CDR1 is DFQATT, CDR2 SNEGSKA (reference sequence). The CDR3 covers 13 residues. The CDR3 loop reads CSALAGGGETQYF. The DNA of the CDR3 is TGCAGTGCCCTAGCGGGAGGGGGAGAGACCCAGTACTTC.

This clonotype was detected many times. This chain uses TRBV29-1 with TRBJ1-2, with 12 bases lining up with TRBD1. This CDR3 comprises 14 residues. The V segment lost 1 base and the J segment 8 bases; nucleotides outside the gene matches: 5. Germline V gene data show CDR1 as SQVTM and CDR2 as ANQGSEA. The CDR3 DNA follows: TGCAGCGTTGAAGTCGGGACAGGGGGCTCAGGCTACACCTTC. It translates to CSVEVGTGGSGYTF.

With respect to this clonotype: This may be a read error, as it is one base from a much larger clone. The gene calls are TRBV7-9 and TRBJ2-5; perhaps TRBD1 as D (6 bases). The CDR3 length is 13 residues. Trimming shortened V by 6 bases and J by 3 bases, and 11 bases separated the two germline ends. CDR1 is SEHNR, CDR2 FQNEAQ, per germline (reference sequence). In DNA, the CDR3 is TGTGCCAGCAGTATACAGGGAGAAGAGACCCAGTACTTC. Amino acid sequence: CASSIQGEETQYF.

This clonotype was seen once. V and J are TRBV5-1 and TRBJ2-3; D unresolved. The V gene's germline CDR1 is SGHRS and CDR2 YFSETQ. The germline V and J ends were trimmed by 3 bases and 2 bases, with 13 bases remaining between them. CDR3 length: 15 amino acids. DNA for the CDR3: TGCGCCAGCAGCTCGGACGCCACAGTCACAGATACGCAGTATTTT. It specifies CASSSDATVTDTQYF.

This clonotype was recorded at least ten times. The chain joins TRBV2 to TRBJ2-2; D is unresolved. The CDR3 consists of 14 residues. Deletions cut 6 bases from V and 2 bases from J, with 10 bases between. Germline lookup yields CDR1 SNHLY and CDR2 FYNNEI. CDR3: CASRAGTNTGELFF. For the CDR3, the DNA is TGTGCCAGCAGGGCAGGAACTAACACCGGGGAGCTGTTTTTT.

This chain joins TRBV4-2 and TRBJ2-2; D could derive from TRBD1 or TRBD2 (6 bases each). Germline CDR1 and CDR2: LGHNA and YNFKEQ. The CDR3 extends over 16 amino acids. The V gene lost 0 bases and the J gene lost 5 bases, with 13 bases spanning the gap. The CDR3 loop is CASSQDLGGRTGELFF. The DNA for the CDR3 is TGTGCCAGCAGCCAAGATCTAGGGGGGCGGACCGGGGAGCTGTTTTTT.

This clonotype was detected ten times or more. This CDR3 reads CSATNRPGSNQPQHF. The CDR3 nucleotides are TGCAGTGCTACGAACAGGCCGGGGAGCAATCAGCCCCAGCATTTT. The genes are TRBV20-1 and TRBJ1-5, with D tentatively TRBD1 (5 bases). V lost 4 bases and J lost 1, with 14 bases in between. The V gene's germline CDR1 is DFQATT and CDR2 SNEGSKA (reference sequence). The CDR3 is 15 residues long.

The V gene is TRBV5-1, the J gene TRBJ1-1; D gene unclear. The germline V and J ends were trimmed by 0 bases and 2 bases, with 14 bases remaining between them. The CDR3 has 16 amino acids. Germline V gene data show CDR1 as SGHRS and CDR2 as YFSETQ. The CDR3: CASSLDPGSGNTEAFF. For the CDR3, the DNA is TGCGCCAGCAGCTTGGACCCGGGCTCTGGAAACACTGAAGCTTTCTTT.

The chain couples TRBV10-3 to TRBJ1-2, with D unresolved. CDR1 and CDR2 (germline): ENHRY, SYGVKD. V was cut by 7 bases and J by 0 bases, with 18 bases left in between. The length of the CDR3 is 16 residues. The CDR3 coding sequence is TGTGCCATCATTAAACAGCTTGGCCTCCCTAACTATGGCTACACCTTC. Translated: CAIIKQLGLPNYGYTF.

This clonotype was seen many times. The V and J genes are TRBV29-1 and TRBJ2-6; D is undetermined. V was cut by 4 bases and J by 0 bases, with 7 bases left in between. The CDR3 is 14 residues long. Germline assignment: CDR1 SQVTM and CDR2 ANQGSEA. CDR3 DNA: TGCAGCGTTGCCCCGGACTCTGGGGCCAACGTCCTGACTTTC. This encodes CSVAPDSGANVLTF.

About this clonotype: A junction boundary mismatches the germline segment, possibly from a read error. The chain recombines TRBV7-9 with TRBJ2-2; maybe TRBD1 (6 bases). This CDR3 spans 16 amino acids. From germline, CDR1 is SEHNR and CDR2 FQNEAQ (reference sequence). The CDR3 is CASSPRTAMNTGELFF. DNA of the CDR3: TGTGCCAGCAGCCCCCGGACAGCTATGAACACTGGGGAGCTGTTTTTT.

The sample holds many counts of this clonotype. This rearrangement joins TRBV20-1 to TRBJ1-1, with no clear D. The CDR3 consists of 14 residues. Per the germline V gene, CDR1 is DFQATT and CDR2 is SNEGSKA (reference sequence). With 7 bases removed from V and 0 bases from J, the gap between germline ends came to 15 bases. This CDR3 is CSGTRTAVNTEAFF. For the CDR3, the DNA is TGCAGTGGGACTCGGACGGCCGTGAACACTGAAGCTTTCTTT.

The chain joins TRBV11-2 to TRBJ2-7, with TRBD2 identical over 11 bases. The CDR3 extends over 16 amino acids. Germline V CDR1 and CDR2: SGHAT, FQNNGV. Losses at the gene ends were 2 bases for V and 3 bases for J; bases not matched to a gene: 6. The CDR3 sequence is CASSLRVAGGNYEQYF. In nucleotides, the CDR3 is TGTGCCAGCAGCTTACGCGTAGCGGGAGGGAACTACGAGCAGTACTTC.

As DNA, the CDR3 is TGTGCCAGCAGTTACGATACTACTGGAGGTATGCCAACCTACGAGCAGTACTTC. Translating gives CASSYDTTGGMPTYEQYF. The J gene is TRBJ2-7, the V gene TRBV6-6; D is perhaps TRBD2 (5 bases). Trimming took off 2 bases at V and 2 bases at J, with 22 bases between the two ends. The CDR3 consists of 18 residues. Germline V gene sequence: CDR1 MNHNY, CDR2 SVGAGI (reference sequence).